This T cell receptor beta chain was captured by sequencing in a study of T-cell reconstitution after alpha-beta-depleted transplantation in children. General study results and limits: Several hundred graft clones that had expanded were reportedly the source of alpha-beta T cells about two months after transplant. T-cell counts and diversity were attributed mostly to newly produced T cells one year after transplant. Surviving recipient cells, namely T cells and thymic progenitors, were the source of high day-60 TCRbeta diversity in some patients.

A word on this clonotype: Its antigen is currently unknown.

V lost 5 bases to trimming and J lost 4 bases; unmatched junction nucleotides: 7. This CDR3 spans 15 amino acids. Germline V CDR1 and CDR2: KGHDR, SFDVKD. TCRbeta library construction was performed incorporating unique molecular identifiers. TCRdb recomputed calls from the PCR reads with MiXCR, one row per CDR3 protein. Among around 300,000 distinct CDR3 sequences listed, approximately 23% were seen once. This sample comprised PBMCs, mostly from graft donor cells, obtained 180 days after TCRalphabeta/CD19-depleted stem cell transplant. The V and J genes are TRBV24-1 and TRBJ2-3; 8 bases agree with TRBD2. This TCR came from a male patient younger than 18 who had a stem cell transplant for acute lymphoblastic leukemia, so the T cells may come from the graft donor. CDR3 sequence (DNA): TGTGCCACCAGTGCCCCGGGAGGGCCATCAGATACGCAGTATTTT. The encoded protein is CATSAPGGPSDTQYF.